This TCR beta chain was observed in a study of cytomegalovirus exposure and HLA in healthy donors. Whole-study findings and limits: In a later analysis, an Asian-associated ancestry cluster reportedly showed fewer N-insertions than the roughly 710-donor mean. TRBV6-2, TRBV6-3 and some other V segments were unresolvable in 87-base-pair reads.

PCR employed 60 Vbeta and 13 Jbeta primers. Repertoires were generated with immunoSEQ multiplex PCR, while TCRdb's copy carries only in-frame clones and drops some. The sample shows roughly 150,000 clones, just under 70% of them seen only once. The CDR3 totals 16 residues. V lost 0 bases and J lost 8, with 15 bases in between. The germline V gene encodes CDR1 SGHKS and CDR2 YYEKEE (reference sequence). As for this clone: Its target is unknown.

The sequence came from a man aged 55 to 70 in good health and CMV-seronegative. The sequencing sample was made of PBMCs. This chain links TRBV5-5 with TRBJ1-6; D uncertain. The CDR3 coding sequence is TGTGCCAGCAGCTTGGATAATTTATTAGTGGATTCACCCCTCCACTTT. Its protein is CASSLDNLLVDSPLHF.